The next 25 T cell receptor beta chains were all read from a single sample in a study of blood T cell repertoires in COVID-19. Produced via immunoSEQ multiplex PCR; TCRdb's table is partial and in-frame only. The sample has over 250,000 clones; about 92% are singletons. Source material: PBMCs or T cells enriched from blood (not recorded which). The receptors shown here come from a man in his fifties or sixties who had recovered from COVID-19.

Only one count was recorded for this clone. The chain recombines TRBV4-1 with TRBJ2-6, with 7 nucleotides matching TRBD1. This CDR3 contains 16 residues. Germline V gene lookup returns CDR1 MGHRA and CDR2 YSYEKL. V lost 2 bases and J lost 1; bases outside the gene matches: 2. CDR3 amino acids: CASSQKGQSGANVLTF. Here the CDR3 DNA reads TGCGCCAGCAGCCAAAAGGGACAGTCTGGGGCCAACGTCCTGACTTTC.

The chain recombines TRBV9 with TRBJ2-5, with 8 bases aligning to TRBD2. The length of the CDR3 is 16 residues. CDR1 is SGDLS, CDR2 YYNGEE, per germline. The V gene end was trimmed by 0 bases and the J gene end by 3 bases; junction bases not matched to a gene: 7. The CDR3 bases are TGTGCCAGCAGCGTAGCTCGGGCCGGGAGGGAAGAGACCCAGTACTTC. Translating it yields CASSVARAGREETQYF.

The rearrangement uses TRBV21-1 and TRBJ2-3; the table's TRBD1 call for D was not verified on the DNA. TRBV21-1 is an annotated pseudogene. This CDR3 region has 16 residues. The CDR3: CASSVSGQGFADTQYF. Here the CDR3 DNA reads TGTGCCAGCAGCGTTTCGGGACAGGGGTTCGCAGATACGCAGTATTTT.

This clone was found once. Here the CDR3 DNA reads TGTGCCAGCAGCCAAAGGGACAGGGAAACTGAAGCTTTCTTT. Protein: CASSQRDRETEAFF. The chain combines TRBV3-1 (or the pseudogene TRBV3-2) with TRBJ1-1; 9 bases match TRBD1. V lost 2 bases, J lost 5 bases, and 3 bases stayed unmatched. The CDR3 has 14 amino acids. Germline V gene lookup returns CDR1 LGHDT and CDR2 YNNKEL (reference sequence).

This clone has a handful of counts. The chain carries TRBV3-1 (or the pseudogene TRBV3-2) and TRBJ1-1; possibly TRBD1 for D (6 bases). CDR1 LGHDT and CDR2 YNNKEL come from the germline V gene (reference sequence). V gave up 1 base and J gave up 11 bases, with 11 bases separating them. The CDR3 runs to 12 residues. The CDR3 DNA reads as TGTGCCAGCAGCCAAGTACAGGGTAAGGCTTTCTTT. It encodes CASSQVQGKAFF.

CDR3 nucleotide sequence: TGTGCCAGCTCACCAGAGGCGGCTAAAGAGACCCAGTACTTC. This codes for CASSPEAAKETQYF. The chain couples TRBV18 to TRBJ2-5; D call uncertain. The ends were cut back, 2 bases at V and 3 bases at J, with 10 bases in the middle. The germline V gene has CDR1 KGHSH and CDR2 LQKENI. The CDR3 is 14 residues long. The full variable domain, with the rest looked up from reference TRBV18 and TRBJ2-5, is NAGVMQNPRHLVRRRGQEARLRCSPMKGHSHVYWYRQLPEEGLKFMVYLQKENIIDESGMPKERFSAEFPKEGPSILRIQQVVRGDSAAYFCASSPEAAKETQYFGPGTRLLVL.

CDR3 in amino acids: CASSTGTGREQYF. The CDR3 coding sequence is TGTGCCAGTAGTACCGGGACAGGGCGAGAGCAGTACTTC. The chain links TRBV19 to TRBJ2-7; 9 bases line up with TRBD1. V shed 4 bases, J shed 7 bases, and the junction held 5 bases outside the gene matches. CDR3 length: 13 residues. The germline V gene has CDR1 LNHDA and CDR2 SQIVND (reference sequence).

The V and J genes are TRBV6-5 and TRBJ1-3; D is perhaps TRBD1 (5 bases). CDR1 and CDR2 from the germline V gene are MNHEY and SVGAGI. The germline V and J ends were trimmed by 6 bases and 1 base, with 7 bases remaining between them. CDR3 length: 13 residues. The DNA of the CDR3 is TGTGCCAGCAGCGGGACTTCTGGAAACACCATATATTTT. Amino acid sequence: CASSGTSGNTIYF.

The CDR3 loop reads CASSPRDRGNQPQHF. In DNA form, the CDR3 reads TGTGCCAGCAGCCCACGGGACAGAGGCAATCAGCCCCAGCATTTT. The V gene is TRBV6-5, the J gene TRBJ1-5; 7 bases map to TRBD1. The germline V gene encodes CDR1 MNHEY and CDR2 SVGAGI. The CDR3 extends over 15 amino acids. V gave up 6 bases and J gave up 2 bases; unmatched junction bases: 7.

The chain links TRBV30 to TRBJ1-6; D uncertain. This CDR3 comprises 13 residues. Germline V gives CDR1 GTSNPN, CDR2 SVGIG (reference sequence). V lost 0 bases to trimming and J lost 4 bases, with 4 bases between them. The DNA of the CDR3 is TGTGCCTGGAGTGTGGCTTATAATTCACCCCTCCACTTT. This sequence encodes CAWSVAYNSPLHF.

The chain is built from TRBV4-3 and TRBJ1-5; no firm D call. The CDR3 has 16 residues. The V and J ends lost 0 bases and 11 bases respectively, with 20 bases between them. CDR1 is LGHNA and CDR2 is YSLEER in the germline V gene. The CDR3 is CASSQDFRSSGSTQHF. The CDR3 DNA sequence: TGCGCCAGCAGCCAAGATTTTCGGTCTTCCGGGAGTACCCAGCATTTT.

The chain combines TRBV24-1 with TRBJ1-5; possibly TRBD1 for D (5 bases). V was shortened by 4 bases and J by 0 bases, with 12 bases between the two germline ends. Germline CDR1 is KGHDR and CDR2 is SFDVKD. This CDR3 contains 16 residues. For the CDR3, the DNA is TGTGCCACCAGTGAGGCAGGGATTGTTAGCAATCAGCCCCAGCATTTT. It encodes CATSEAGIVSNQPQHF.

The chain joins TRBV10-3 to TRBJ1-5; TRBD1 matches 10 bases. The V gene's germline CDR1 is ENHRY and CDR2 SYGVKD. J was trimmed by 1 base and V by 5 bases; bases with no gene match: 2. CDR3 length: 15 residues. The chain's CDR3 is CAISKGQGSNQPQHF. CDR3 coding DNA: TGTGCCATCAGTAAGGGACAGGGGAGCAATCAGCCCCAGCATTTT.

The rearrangement joins TRBV5-1 to TRBJ2-5; 8 bases fit TRBD2. V trimming: 5 bases; J trimming: 5 bases; junction bases outside the gene matches: 14. The CDR3 has 16 residues. The V gene's germline CDR1 is SGHRS and CDR2 YFSETQ. The DNA for the CDR3 is TGCGCCAGCAGATCACTAGCGGTCAGGCGTAGCGAGACCCAGTACTTC. Translating gives CASRSLAVRRSETQYF.

This clone was observed once. Here the CDR3 reads CSVGQGVYEQFF. In DNA form, the CDR3 reads TGCAGCGTTGGACAGGGTGTCTATGAGCAGTTCTTC. V and J are TRBV29-1 and TRBJ2-1, with TRBD1 identical over 7 bases. This CDR3 has 12 residues. CDR1 and CDR2 from the germline V gene are SQVTM and ANQGSEA. Trimming cost V 4 bases and J 8 bases; bases outside gene matches: 5.

DNA for the CDR3: TGTGCCAGTAGGAACCCAGGGGCCTACGAGCAGTACTTC. Its protein product is CASRNPGAYEQYF. The J gene is TRBJ2-7, the V gene TRBV19, with D perhaps TRBD1 (6 bases). The CDR3 has 13 amino acids. Trimming took 6 bases from V and 2 from J, leaving 11 bases between them. Germline V gives CDR1 LNHDA, CDR2 SQIVND (reference sequence).

The chain joins TRBV10-2 to TRBJ2-2; 7 positions match TRBD2. With 5 bases clipped from V and 6 bases from J, the junction kept 6 bases outside the gene matches. CDR3 length: 14 amino acids. Germline CDR1 and CDR2: WSHSY and SAAADI. The chain's CDR3 is CASSLTGRSGELFF. The CDR3 nucleotides are TGCGCCAGCAGTCTTACCGGGAGGTCCGGGGAGCTGTTTTTT.

The chain has TRBV5-1 and TRBJ2-3, with a tentative D call TRBD2 (5 bases). The CDR3 runs to 16 residues. Trimming pared 9 bases from V and 1 base from J, leaving 21 bases between. Germline values: CDR1 SGHRS, CDR2 YFSETQ. The CDR3 coding sequence is TGCGCCACCCCAGACTACCGGCTCATTTGCACAGATACGCAGTATTTT. Translated, it gives CATPDYRLICTDTQYF.

The V call is TRBV2, the J call TRBJ2-1; 7 bases agree with TRBD1. V lost 5 bases and J lost 0; bases outside the gene matches: 4. Germline V gene lookup returns CDR1 SNHLY and CDR2 FYNNEI. There are 15 residues in the CDR3. The CDR3 loop reads CASSPDRVSYNEQFF. The CDR3 DNA reads TGTGCCAGCAGTCCCGACAGGGTCTCCTACAATGAGCAGTTCTTC.

The V gene is TRBV4-1, the J gene TRBJ1-4; D gene ambiguous. V was cut by 2 bases and J by 5 bases, with 12 bases left in between. The germline gives CDR1 MGHRA, CDR2 YSYEKL. The CDR3 runs to 15 residues. The CDR3 DNA reads as TGCGCCAGCAGCCAACTAGGCAGCTCGAATGAAAAACTGTTTTTT. Translating it yields CASSQLGSSNEKLFF.

The gene calls are TRBV7-6 and TRBJ2-7; 7 bases map to TRBD2. The V gene end was trimmed by 0 bases and the J gene end by 0 bases; junction bases not matched to a gene: 8. This CDR3 spans 17 amino acids. Germline V lookup: CDR1 SGHVS, CDR2 FNYEAQ. In nucleotides, the CDR3 is TGTGCCAGCAGCTTAGCCCCACCCGGGACTACCTCCTACGAGCAGTACTTC. It encodes CASSLAPPGTTSYEQYF.

The rearrangement uses TRBV19 and TRBJ1-6; 8 positions match TRBD1. The CDR3 totals 16 residues. Germline lookup yields CDR1 LNHDA and CDR2 SQIVND (reference sequence). V lost 5 bases to trimming and J lost 7 bases; unmatched junction nucleotides: 10. CDR3 nucleotide sequence: TGTGCCAGTAGTCCCAGGACAGGGCGGCGGAATTCACCCCTCCACTTT. It specifies CASSPRTGRRNSPLHF.

The chain couples TRBV5-5 to TRBJ2-1; 8 positions match TRBD2. The CDR3 spans 14 residues. Germline lookup yields CDR1 SGHKS and CDR2 YYEKEE (reference sequence). V was pared by 1 base and J by 12 bases, with 9 bases of the junction left unmatched. The CDR3 loop is CASSLRRGEGGQFF. The DNA of the CDR3 is TGTGCCAGCAGCTTGCGGCGGGGGGAAGGAGGGCAGTTCTTC. Filled out from reference TRBV5-5 and TRBJ2-1, the complete variable domain reads DAGVTQSPTHLIKTRGQQVTLRCSPISGHKSVSWYQQVLGQGPQFIFQYYEKEERGRGNFPDRFSARQFPNYSSELNVNALLLGDSALYLCASSLRRGEGGQFFGPGTRLTVL.

The rearrangement uses TRBV13 and TRBJ2-7, with 8 bases that match TRBD1. This CDR3 contains 15 residues. V shed 4 bases and J 3 bases; nucleotides not matched to a gene: 8. CDR1 and CDR2 from the germline V gene are PRHDT and FYEKMQ (reference sequence). CDR3 sequence reads: CASSSPRDRHYEQYF. The CDR3, as DNA: TGTGCCAGCAGCTCACCCCGGGACAGGCACTACGAGCAGTACTTC. Combining the CDR3 with reference TRBV13 and TRBJ2-7 gives the whole variable domain AAGVIQSPRHLIKEKRETATLKCYPIPRHDTVYWYQQGPGQDPQFLISFYEKMQSDKGSIPDRFSAQQFSDYHSELNMSSLELGDSALYFCASSSPRDRHYEQYFGPGTRLTVT.

The rearrangement joins TRBV6-5 to TRBJ1-2; the match to TRBD1 covers 11 bases. The germline gives CDR1 MNHEY, CDR2 SVGAGI. With V trimmed by 1 base and J by 6 bases, 7 bases remained unmatched. CDR3 length: 16 amino acids. CDR3 in amino acids: CASSYLWTGGGDGYTF. DNA of the CDR3: TGTGCCAGCAGTTACTTGTGGACAGGGGGCGGTGATGGCTACACCTTC.